This TCR beta chain was sequenced for a study of blood T cell repertoires in COVID-19. Overall study context: From the United States, Italy and Spain came samples of acute and convalescent COVID-19. T cells, B-cell-depleted T cells, or PBMCs supplied cDNA or gDNA.

Original data processing: For nucleated cells, counts were estimated from reference gene primer amplification. TCRdb's copy holds only in-frame clones and misses some; the assay was immunoSEQ multiplex PCR. V, J and clone size reflect that table, while D and trimming were determined from the DNA. The sample includes about 83,000 clones, about nine tenths seen only once; the top ten take 2.5% to 3.5%. With 5 bases clipped from V and 2 bases from J, the junction kept 7 bases outside the gene matches. CDR3 length: 15 residues. Germline CDR1 and CDR2: SGHVS and FQNEAQ. This chain links TRBV7-8 with TRBJ2-7, with 9 bases identical to TRBD1. Sequencing was performed on peripheral blood. The receptor's source is a woman aged 45-59 years with active or convalescent COVID-19. The CDR3 sequence: CASSPYRTGAYEQYF. Here the CDR3 DNA reads TGTGCCAGCAGCCCCTATCGGACAGGGGCCTACGAGCAGTACTTC.